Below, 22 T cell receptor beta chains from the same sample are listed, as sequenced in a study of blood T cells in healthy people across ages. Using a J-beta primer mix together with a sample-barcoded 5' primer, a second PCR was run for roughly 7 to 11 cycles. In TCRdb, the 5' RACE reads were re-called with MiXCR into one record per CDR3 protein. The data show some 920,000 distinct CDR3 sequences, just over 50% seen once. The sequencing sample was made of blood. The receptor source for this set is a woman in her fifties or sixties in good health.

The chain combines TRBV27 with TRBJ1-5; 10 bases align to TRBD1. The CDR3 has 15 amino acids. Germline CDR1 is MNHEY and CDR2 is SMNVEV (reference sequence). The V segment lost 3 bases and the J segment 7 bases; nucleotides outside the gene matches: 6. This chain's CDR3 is CASSFSGTGAQPQHF. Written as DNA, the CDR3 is TGTGCCAGCAGTTTCTCAGGGACAGGGGCCCAGCCCCAGCATTTT.

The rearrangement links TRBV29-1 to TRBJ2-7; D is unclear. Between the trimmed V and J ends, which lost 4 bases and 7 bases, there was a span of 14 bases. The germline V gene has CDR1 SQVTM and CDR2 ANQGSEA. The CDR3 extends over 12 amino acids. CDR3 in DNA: TGCAGCGTTGGGTCCTCCTACAATGAGCAGTACTTC. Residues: CSVGSSYNEQYF.

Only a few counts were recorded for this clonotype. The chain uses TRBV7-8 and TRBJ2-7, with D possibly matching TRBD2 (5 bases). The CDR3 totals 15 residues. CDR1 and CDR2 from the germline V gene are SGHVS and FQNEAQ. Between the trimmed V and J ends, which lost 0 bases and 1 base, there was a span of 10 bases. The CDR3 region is CASSLAYRGSYEQYF. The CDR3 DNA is TGTGCCAGCAGCTTAGCGTATCGGGGTTCCTACGAGCAGTACTTC.

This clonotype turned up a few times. The CDR3 nucleotides are TGTGCCAGCAGCCCCTCTATAGCGGGAGCCTCCTACGAGCAGTACTTC. Translation gives CASSPSIAGASYEQYF. J is TRBJ2-7 and V is TRBV3-1; TRBD2 aligns across 9 bases. This CDR3 spans 16 amino acids. J gave up 0 bases and V 4 bases, and 7 bases lay outside the gene matches. CDR1 LGHDT and CDR2 YNNKEL come from the germline V gene (reference sequence).

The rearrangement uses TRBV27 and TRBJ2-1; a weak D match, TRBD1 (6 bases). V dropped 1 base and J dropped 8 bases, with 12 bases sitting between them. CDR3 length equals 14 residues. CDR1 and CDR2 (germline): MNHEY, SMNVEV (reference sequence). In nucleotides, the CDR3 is TGTGCCAGCAGTTTATTCAGGGGAGACGATGAGCAGTTCTTC. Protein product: CASSLFRGDDEQFF.

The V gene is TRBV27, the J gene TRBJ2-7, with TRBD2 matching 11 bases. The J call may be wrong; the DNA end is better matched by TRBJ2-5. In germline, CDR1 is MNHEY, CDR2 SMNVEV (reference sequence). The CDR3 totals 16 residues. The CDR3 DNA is TGTGCCAGCAGTTCTATTCCACTAGCGGGAGAAGAGACCCAGTACTTC. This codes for CASSSIPLAGEETQYF.

The CDR3 sequence: CASSSPRGSDRTYEQYF. The CDR3, as DNA: TGTGCCAGCAGTTCCCCCCGTGGGAGCGACAGGACCTACGAGCAGTACTTC. The chain uses TRBV6-5 and TRBJ2-7; a weak D match, TRBD1 (6 bases). Trimming stripped 4 bases from V and 2 bases from J, with 21 bases between. This CDR3 is 17 amino acids long. The V gene's germline CDR1 is MNHEY and CDR2 SVGAGI.

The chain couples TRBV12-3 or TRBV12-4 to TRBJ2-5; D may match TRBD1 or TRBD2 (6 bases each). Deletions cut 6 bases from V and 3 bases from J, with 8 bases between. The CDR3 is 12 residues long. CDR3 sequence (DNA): TGTGCCAGCAGGGAGGGGGAAGAGACCCAGTACTTC. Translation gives CASREGEETQYF.

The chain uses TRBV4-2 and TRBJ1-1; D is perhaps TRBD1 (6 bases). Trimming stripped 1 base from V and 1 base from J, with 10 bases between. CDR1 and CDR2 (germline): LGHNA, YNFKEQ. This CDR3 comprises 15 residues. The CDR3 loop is CASSQVGGTNTEAFF. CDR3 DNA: TGTGCCAGCAGCCAAGTAGGGGGAACGAACACTGAAGCTTTCTTT.

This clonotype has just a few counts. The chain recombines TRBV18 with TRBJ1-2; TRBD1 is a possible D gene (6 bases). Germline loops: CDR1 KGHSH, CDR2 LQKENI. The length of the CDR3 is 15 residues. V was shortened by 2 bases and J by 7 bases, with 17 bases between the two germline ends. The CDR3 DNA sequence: TGTGCCAGCTCACCATGGGAGAGGGGGTCGAGTGGCTACACCTTC. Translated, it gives CASSPWERGSSGYTF.

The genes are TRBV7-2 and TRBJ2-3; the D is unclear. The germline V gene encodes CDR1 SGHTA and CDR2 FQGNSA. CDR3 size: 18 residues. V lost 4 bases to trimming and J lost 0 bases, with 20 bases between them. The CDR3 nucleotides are TGTGCCAGCAGCTATAACCCACGAGCGCCTACTAGCACAGATACGCAGTATTTT. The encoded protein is CASSYNPRAPTSTDTQYF.

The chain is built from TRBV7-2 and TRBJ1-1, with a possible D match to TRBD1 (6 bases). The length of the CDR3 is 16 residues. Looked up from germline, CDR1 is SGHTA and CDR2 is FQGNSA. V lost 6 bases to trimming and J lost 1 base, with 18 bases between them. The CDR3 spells CASRAFLADRNTEAFF. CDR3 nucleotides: TGTGCCAGCAGGGCGTTCCTCGCGGACAGGAACACTGAAGCTTTCTTT.

CDR3 sequence (DNA): TGTGCCAGCTCAAAAATCCTAACCTGGCGTAATTCACCCCTCCACTTT. It encodes CASSKILTWRNSPLHF. The chain has TRBV28 and TRBJ1-6; D call uncertain. V dropped 8 bases and J dropped 6 bases, with 20 bases sitting between them. There are 16 residues in the CDR3. CDR1 and CDR2 (germline): MDHEN, SYDVKM. Looking up the rest from reference TRBV28 and TRBJ1-6 gives the full variable domain: DVKVTQSSRYLVKRTGEKVFLECVQDMDHENMFWYRQDPGLGLRLIYFSYDVKMKEKGDIPEGYSVSREKKERFSLILESASTNQTSMYLCASSKILTWRNSPLHFGNGTRLTVT.

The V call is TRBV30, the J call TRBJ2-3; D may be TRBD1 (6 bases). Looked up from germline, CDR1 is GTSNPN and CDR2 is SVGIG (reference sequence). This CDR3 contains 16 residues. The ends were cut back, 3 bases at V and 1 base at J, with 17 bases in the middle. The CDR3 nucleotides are TGTGCCTGGAGGACTTACAACAGGGACCGCACAGATACGCAGTATTTT. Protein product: CAWRTYNRDRTDTQYF.

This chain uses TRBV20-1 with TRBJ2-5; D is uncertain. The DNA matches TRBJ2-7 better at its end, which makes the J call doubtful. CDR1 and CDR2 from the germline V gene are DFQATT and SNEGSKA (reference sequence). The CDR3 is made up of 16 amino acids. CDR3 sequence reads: CSARGQLLDPSYEQYF. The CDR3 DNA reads TGCAGTGCTAGGGGTCAATTGCTAGACCCATCATACGAGCAGTACTTC.

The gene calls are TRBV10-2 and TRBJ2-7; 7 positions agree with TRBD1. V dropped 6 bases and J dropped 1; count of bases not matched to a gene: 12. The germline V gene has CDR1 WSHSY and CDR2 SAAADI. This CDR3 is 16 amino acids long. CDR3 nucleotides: TGCGCCAGCAGCCTTCTGGGACAGCCGATTTCCTACGAGCAGTACTTC. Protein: CASSLLGQPISYEQYF.

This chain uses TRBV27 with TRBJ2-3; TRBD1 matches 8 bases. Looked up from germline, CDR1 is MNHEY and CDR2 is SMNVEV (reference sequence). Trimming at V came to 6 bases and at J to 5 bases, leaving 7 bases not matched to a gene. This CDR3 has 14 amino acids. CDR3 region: CASSPDRVRDTQYF. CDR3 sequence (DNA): TGTGCCAGCAGCCCGGACAGGGTCAGAGATACGCAGTATTTT.

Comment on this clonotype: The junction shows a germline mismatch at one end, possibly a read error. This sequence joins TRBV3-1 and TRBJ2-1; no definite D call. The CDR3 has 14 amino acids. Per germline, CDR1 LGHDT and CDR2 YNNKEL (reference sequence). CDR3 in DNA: TGTGCCAGCCGCCACACAAGCTCCTACAATGAGCAGTTCTTC. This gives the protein CASRHTSSYNEQFF.

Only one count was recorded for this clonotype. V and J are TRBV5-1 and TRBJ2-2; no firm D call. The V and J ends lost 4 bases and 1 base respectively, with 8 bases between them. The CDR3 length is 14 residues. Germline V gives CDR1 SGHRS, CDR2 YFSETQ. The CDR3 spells CASSLIENTGELFF. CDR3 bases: TGCGCCAGCAGCCTAATCGAGAACACCGGGGAGCTGTTTTTT.

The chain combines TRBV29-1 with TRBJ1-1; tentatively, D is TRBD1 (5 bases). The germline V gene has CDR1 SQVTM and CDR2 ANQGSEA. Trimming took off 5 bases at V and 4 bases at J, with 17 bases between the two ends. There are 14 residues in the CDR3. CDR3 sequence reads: CSVTRERGATEAFF. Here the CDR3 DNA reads TGCAGCGTTACCAGGGAGAGGGGTGCCACTGAAGCTTTCTTT.

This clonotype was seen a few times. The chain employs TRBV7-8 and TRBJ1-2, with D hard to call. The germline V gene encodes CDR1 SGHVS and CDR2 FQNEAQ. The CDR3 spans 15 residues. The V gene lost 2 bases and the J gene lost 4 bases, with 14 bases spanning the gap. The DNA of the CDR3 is TGTGCCAGCAGCTTAATAGCCAGTGACACCTATGGCTACACCTTC. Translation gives CASSLIASDTYGYTF.

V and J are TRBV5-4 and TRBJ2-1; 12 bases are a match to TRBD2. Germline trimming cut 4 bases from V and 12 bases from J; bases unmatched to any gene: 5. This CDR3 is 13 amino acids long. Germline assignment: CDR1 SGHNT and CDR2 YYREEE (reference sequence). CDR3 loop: CASSHSSGRVQFF. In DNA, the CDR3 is TGTGCCAGCAGCCACTCTAGCGGGAGGGTGCAGTTCTTC. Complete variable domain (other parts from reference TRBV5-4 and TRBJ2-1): ETGVTQSPTHLIKTRGQQVTLRCSSQSGHNTVSWYQQALGQGPQFIFQYYREEENGRGNFPPRFSGLQFPNYSSELNVNALELDDSALYLCASSHSSGRVQFFGPGTRLTVL.